This T cell receptor (beta chain) was found in a study of metastatic and nonmetastatic thyroid tumors. Study at large: Across peripheral blood and tumor or nodule tissue samples taken from malignant and benign thyroid patients, the repertoires were compared with one another.

Thyroid surgery was performed in patients who had received no treatment beforehand. The CDR3 runs 13 residues. Germline V gene lookup returns CDR1 MNHNS and CDR2 SASEGT. The V and J ends lost 8 bases and 7 bases, in that order; junction bases with no gene match: 6. Study conclusions and caveats: It was reported that TCR beta diversity was significantly higher in malignant thyroid tumors than benign nodules, in blood and tumor.

Original processing methods: Clinicopathological groups of papillary thyroid cancer showed CDR3 differences that were used to build a distant-metastasis classifier. TCRdb re-clonotyped the PCR reads through MiXCR. The V and J calls were determined by TCRdb, not by the authors. The sample includes over 50,000 clones, roughly 30% of them seen just once. The table lists this clone with a few counts. Its antigen is still unknown. This rearrangement joins TRBV6-1 to TRBJ2-2, with TRBD2 matching over 8 bases. The sequence was collected from a female donor with papillary thyroid cancer or a benign thyroid nodule (not recorded which). Some clones in this sample may be carry-over from other donors' samples. The source material was blood. The CDR3 nucleotides are TGTGCCAGCCCCGGGCTAGCGGGCGGGGAGCTGTTTTTT. It encodes CASPGLAGGELFF.